This T cell receptor beta chain was captured by sequencing in a study of cytomegalovirus exposure and HLA in healthy donors. Study overall: The platform used for the roughly 130 validation repertoires matched that of the approximately 670 first-cohort repertoires, a later analysis reported.

Assay used: immunoSEQ multiplex PCR; TCRdb lists only in-frame clones, some missing. The sample carries approximately 120,000 clones, about 93% recorded once. Study conclusions and caveats: Rare sequences made up most TCRs, while some public TCRs were found in many donors.

Comment on this clone: Its antigen is not identified.

The sequence was obtained from a young woman in good health and CMV-seronegative. Material for sequencing was PBMCs.

CDR3 DNA sequence: TGTGCCAGCAGCTCAACGCTCCGCGCCTACGAGCAGTACTTC. It codes for CASSSTLRAYEQYF. The V call is TRBV7-9, the J call TRBJ2-7, with unresolved D. Trimming pared 4 bases from V and 2 bases from J, leaving 12 bases between. The CDR3 consists of 14 residues. Germline values: CDR1 SEHNR, CDR2 FQNEAQ (reference sequence).